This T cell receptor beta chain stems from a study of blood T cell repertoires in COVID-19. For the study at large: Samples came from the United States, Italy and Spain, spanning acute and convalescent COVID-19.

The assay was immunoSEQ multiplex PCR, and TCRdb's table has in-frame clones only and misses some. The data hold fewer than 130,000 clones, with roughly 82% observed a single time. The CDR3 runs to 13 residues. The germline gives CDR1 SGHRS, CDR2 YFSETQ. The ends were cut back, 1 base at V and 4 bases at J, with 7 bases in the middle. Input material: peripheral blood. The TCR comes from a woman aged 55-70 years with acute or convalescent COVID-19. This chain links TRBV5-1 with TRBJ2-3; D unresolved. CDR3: CASSLLVADTQYF. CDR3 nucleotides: TGCGCCAGCAGCTTGTTAGTGGCAGATACGCAGTATTTT.